The 21 T cell receptor beta chains below were found in one sample sequenced in a study of neurological immune-mediated disorders. TCRdb reprocessed the 5' RACE reads via MiXCR and lists one record per CDR3 protein. The sample shows more than 50,000 distinct CDR3 sequences, more than 3% of them seen only once. Sequenced material: PBMCs. All receptors derive from a woman aged 60-70 years with multiple sclerosis.

This clonotype was recorded at least ten times. The J gene is TRBJ2-1, the V gene TRBV7-2; D possibly corresponds to TRBD1 (5 bases). Germline CDR1 and CDR2: SGHTA and FQGNSA. This CDR3 region has 14 residues. Deletions cut 5 bases from V and 4 bases from J, with 12 bases between. This chain's CDR3 is CASSPLGPYNEQFF. The CDR3, as DNA: TGTGCCAGCAGCCCCCTGGGGCCTTACAATGAGCAGTTCTTC.

This clonotype was detected ten times or more. This chain joins TRBV20-1 and TRBJ2-3, with D uncertain. This CDR3 has 15 amino acids. CDR1 and CDR2 (germline): DFQATT, SNEGSKA (reference sequence). The V gene lost 6 bases and the J gene lost 0 bases, with 16 bases spanning the gap. Here the CDR3 reads CSAPNRMVSTDTQYF. For the CDR3, the DNA is TGCAGTGCCCCGAATCGGATGGTTAGCACAGATACGCAGTATTTT.

This clonotype was seen many times. The V gene is TRBV12-3 or TRBV12-4, the J gene TRBJ2-7; no reliable D call. The CDR3 totals 12 residues. Trimming took off 4 bases at V and 4 bases at J, with 8 bases between the two ends. CDR3 DNA sequence: TGTGCCAGCAGTTCTTACACGTACGAGCAGTACTTC. Its translation is CASSSYTYEQYF.

Many counts were recorded for this clonotype. This chain uses TRBV10-3 with TRBJ1-5; a possible D gene is TRBD1 (5 bases). V lost 6 bases, J lost 2 bases, and 14 bases lay in between. This CDR3 has 15 amino acids. Per the germline V gene, CDR1 is ENHRY and CDR2 is SYGVKD. The CDR3 sequence: CAISPSGGGNQPQHF. The DNA for the CDR3 is TGTGCCATCAGCCCCTCCGGGGGGGGCAATCAGCCCCAGCATTTT.

This clonotype was observed at least ten times. The J gene is TRBJ2-7, the V gene TRBV5-1; a possible D gene is TRBD2 (6 bases). The CDR3 loop spans 16 amino acids. Germline CDR1 reads SGHRS; CDR2 reads YFSETQ. With 5 bases removed from V and 5 bases from J, the gap between germline ends came to 23 bases. The CDR3 coding sequence is TGCGCCAGCAGTCCGATCGTAGCCGGGACGGGGGACGAGCAGTACTTC. Amino acids: CASSPIVAGTGDEQYF.

This clonotype occurred a few times. This could be a read error, since a much larger clone is one nucleotide away. The genes are TRBV27 and TRBJ1-1; D possibly corresponds to TRBD1 (5 bases). Deletions cut 3 bases from V and 6 bases from J, with 17 bases between. The CDR3 is 15 amino acids. Germline V gives CDR1 MNHEY, CDR2 SMNVEV (reference sequence). CDR3 region: CASSFPGKGRAEAFF. CDR3 DNA: TGTGCCAGCAGTTTTCCGGGAAAGGGGAGGGCTGAAGCTTTCTTT.

This clonotype was seen many times. The V and J genes are TRBV12-3 or TRBV12-4 and TRBJ1-2; D unclear. The V and J ends lost 5 bases and 5 bases respectively, with 12 bases between them. The CDR3 runs 13 residues. The CDR3 bases are TGTGCCAGCAGTGGGAGGAGGATGTATGGCTACACCTTC. It specifies CASSGRRMYGYTF.

Details on this clonotype: A much larger clone lies one base from this, so it may be a read error. V is TRBV25-1 and J is TRBJ1-4; D unresolved. CDR3 length equals 11 residues. Germline loops: CDR1 MGHDK, CDR2 SYGVNS. Trimming took off 7 bases at V and 11 bases at J, with 11 bases between the two ends. CDR3 in DNA: TGTGCCAGCACCGGAGTTGACAAACTGTTTTTT. Protein sequence: CASTGVDKLFF. Supplemented by reference TRBV25-1 and TRBJ1-4, the full variable domain reads EADIYQTPRYLVIGTGKKITLECSQTMGHDKMYWYQQDPGMELHLIHYSYGVNSTEKGDLSSESTVSRIRTEHFPLTLESARPSHTSQYLCASTGVDKLFFGSGTQLSVL.

On this clonotype: Given a much more abundant clone one base away, this may be a read error. The final CDR3 position lacks the conserved phenylalanine or tryptophan, pointing to a likely read error. The chain links TRBV12-3 or TRBV12-4 to TRBJ2-7; D unresolved. The CDR3 is made up of 15 amino acids. Trimming removed 6 bases from V and 0 bases from J, with 15 bases in between. The CDR3 loop is CASSSSALFSYEQYC. CDR3 bases: TGTGCCAGCAGCTCCTCGGCCCTCTTCTCCTACGAGCAGTACTGC.

This clonotype was seen repeatedly, ten times or more. The rearrangement uses TRBV15 and TRBJ2-7; no clear D gene. CDR3 length equals 14 residues. Germline V CDR1 and CDR2: LNHNV, YYDKDF (reference sequence). Trimming pared 0 bases from V and 0 bases from J, leaving 6 bases between. The CDR3 nucleotides are TGTGCCACCAGCAGAGATCTTGGCTCCTACGAGCAGTACTTC. Protein sequence: CATSRDLGSYEQYF.

This clonotype showed up many times. The chain couples TRBV10-3 to TRBJ1-1, with a weak D call TRBD1 (5 bases). This CDR3 has 16 residues. The V gene lost 3 bases and the J gene lost 2 bases, with 16 bases spanning the gap. CDR1 and CDR2 from the germline V gene are ENHRY and SYGVKD. CDR3 nucleotides: TGTGCCATCAGTGATCCAGGGTTCGGGACCAACACTGAAGCTTTCTTT. This codes for CAISDPGFGTNTEAFF.

This clonotype was recorded at least ten times. The chain recombines TRBV7-2 with TRBJ2-3; possible D gene TRBD1, 5 bases. The CDR3 extends over 14 amino acids. V was clipped by 5 bases and J by 5 bases, with 14 bases between them. Germline CDR1 SGHTA, CDR2 FQGNSA. The CDR3 loop reads CASSPGHLGDTQYF. For the CDR3, the DNA is TGTGCCAGCAGCCCCGGACACCTTGGAGATACGCAGTATTTT. Using reference TRBV7-2 and TRBJ2-3 for the parts outside the CDR3, the full variable domain is GAGVSQSPSNKVTEKGKDVELRCDPISGHTALYWYRQSLGQGLEFLIYFQGNSAPDKSGLPSDRFSAERTGGSVSTLTIQRTQQEDSAVYLCASSPGHLGDTQYFGPGTRLTVL.

In this sample, this clonotype turned up many times. This rearrangement joins TRBV12-3 or TRBV12-4 to TRBJ2-7; 9 bases line up with TRBD1. The CDR3 length is 14 residues. J gave up 1 base and V 6 bases, and 4 bases lay outside the gene matches. The CDR3 DNA is TGTGCCAGCAGGAATGACAGGGGGTCCTACGAGCAGTACTTC. Translated: CASRNDRGSYEQYF.

This clonotype was picked up many times. One end of the junction does not line up with germline, which may come from a read error. This chain joins TRBV7-2 and TRBJ2-4; no reliable D call. From germline, CDR1 is SGHTA and CDR2 FQGNSA. This CDR3 is built from 15 residues. CDR3 amino acids: CASSLAHLAKNIQYF. Written as DNA, the CDR3 is TGTGCCAGCAGTTTAGCTCACTTGGCCAAAAACATTCAGTACTTC.

In this sample, this clonotype turned up many times. V usage is TRBV5-1 and J usage is TRBJ1-1; 7 nucleotides agree with TRBD1. Germline V gives CDR1 SGHRS, CDR2 YFSETQ. CDR3 length: 16 amino acids. Germline trimming cut 0 bases from V and 1 base from J; bases unmatched to any gene: 6. The CDR3, as DNA: TGCGCCAGCAGCTTGGCTTTTAGGGGGCGGAACACTGAAGCTTTCTTT. This translates into CASSLAFRGRNTEAFF.

This clonotype was counted at least ten times. The chain carries TRBV7-8 and TRBJ2-7, with 7 bases lining up with TRBD1. The CDR3 covers 15 residues. V shed 5 bases, J shed 2 bases, and the junction held 9 bases outside the gene matches. Germline values: CDR1 SGHVS, CDR2 FQNEAQ. In nucleotides, the CDR3 is TGTGCCAGCAGCACAATACAGGGGTCCACCTACGAGCAGTACTTC. Its translation is CASSTIQGSTYEQYF.

This clonotype was recorded many times. The chain uses TRBV20-1 and TRBJ2-1; 10 positions match TRBD2. J was trimmed by 1 base and V by 4 bases; bases with no gene match: 7. The CDR3 contains 16 residues. The germline V gene has CDR1 DFQATT and CDR2 SNEGSKA (reference sequence). DNA for the CDR3: TGCAGTGCTAACCTAGCGGGAGTTAGGTCCTACAATGAGCAGTTCTTC. This encodes CSANLAGVRSYNEQFF.

This clonotype has ten or more counts. The J gene is TRBJ2-2, the V gene TRBV3-1, with a weak D call TRBD1 (5 bases). Trimming shortened V by 2 bases and J by 1 base, and 8 bases separated the two germline ends. The CDR3 length is 15 residues. Germline V CDR1 and CDR2: LGHDT, YNNKEL (reference sequence). The CDR3 here is CASSQRGQNTGELFF. As DNA, the CDR3 is TGTGCCAGCAGCCAACGCGGACAGAACACCGGGGAGCTGTTTTTT.

This clonotype was counted many times. J is TRBJ2-4 and V is TRBV3-1; 8 nucleotides line up with TRBD2. CDR3 length equals 14 residues. V was pared by 5 bases and J by 2 bases, with 2 bases of the junction left unmatched. CDR1 and CDR2 (germline): LGHDT, YNNKEL (reference sequence). The CDR3 loop reads CASSIAGTKNIQYF. The CDR3 bases are TGTGCCAGCAGCATAGCGGGGACCAAAAACATTCAGTACTTC.

In its sample, this clonotype was seen many times. This rearrangement joins TRBV5-1 to TRBJ1-3; no clear D. The CDR3 runs to 15 residues. Per germline, CDR1 SGHRS and CDR2 YFSETQ. V was clipped by 0 bases and J by 0 bases, with 7 bases between them. This CDR3 is CASSLVGNSGNTIYF. CDR3 nucleotides: TGCGCCAGCAGCTTGGTAGGGAACTCTGGAAACACCATATATTTT.

This clonotype has at least ten counts. The V and J genes are TRBV5-6 and TRBJ1-1; D gene uncertain. V lost 1 base, J lost 7 bases, and 11 bases lay in between. Germline CDR1 SGHDT, CDR2 YYEEEE. This CDR3 comprises 13 residues. CDR3 DNA sequence: TGTGCCAGCAGCTTGAATAGTAGGGATGAAGCTTTCTTT. It yields the protein CASSLNSRDEAFF. Drawing the rest from reference TRBV5-6 and TRBJ1-1, the complete variable domain is DAGVTQSPTHLIKTRGQQVTLRCSPKSGHDTVSWYQQALGQGPQFIFQYYEEEERQRGNFPDRFSGHQFPNYSSELNVNALLLGDSALYLCASSLNSRDEAFFGQGTRLTVV.